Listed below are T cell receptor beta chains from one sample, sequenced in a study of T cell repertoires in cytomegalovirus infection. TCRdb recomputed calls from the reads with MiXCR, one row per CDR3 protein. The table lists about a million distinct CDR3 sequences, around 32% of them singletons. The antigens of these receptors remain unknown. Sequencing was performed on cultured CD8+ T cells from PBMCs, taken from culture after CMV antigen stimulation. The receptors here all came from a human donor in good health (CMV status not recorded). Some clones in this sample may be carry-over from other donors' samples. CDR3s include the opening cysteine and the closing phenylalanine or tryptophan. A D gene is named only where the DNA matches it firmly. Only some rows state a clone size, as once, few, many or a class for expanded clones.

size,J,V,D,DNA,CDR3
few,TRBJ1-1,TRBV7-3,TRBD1,TGTGCCAGCAGCTTGACAGGGGAGGGATATACTGAAGCTTTCTTT,CASSLTGEGYTEAFF
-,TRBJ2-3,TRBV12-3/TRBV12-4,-,TGTGCCAGCAGTGGGGAGCAACGCCTCACAGATACGCAGTATTTT,CASSGEQRLTDTQYF
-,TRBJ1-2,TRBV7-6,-,TGTGCCAGCAGTGCTTCTAAACTGGTCTATGGCTGCACCTTC,CASSASKLVYGCTF
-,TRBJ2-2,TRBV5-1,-,TGCGCCAGCAGCTTGAGTGTGGGGGGCAACACCGGGGAGCTGTTTTTT,CASSLSVGGNTGELFF
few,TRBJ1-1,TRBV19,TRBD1,TGTGCCGTACTTTCATGGACAGGGGGCACTGAAGCTTTCTTT,CAVLSWTGGTEAFF
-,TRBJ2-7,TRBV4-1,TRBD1,TGCGCCAGCAGTTCAGGGGGCCGCGAGCAGTACTTC,CASSSGGREQYF
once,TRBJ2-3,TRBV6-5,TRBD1,TGTGCCAGCAGTTACATTACAGGGGGTTACCCAGATACGCAGTATTTT,CASSYITGGYPDTQYF
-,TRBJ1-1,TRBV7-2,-,TGTGCCAGCAGCTCCAATCGGGGGGCTGACACTGAAGCTTTCTTT,CASSSNRGADTEAFF
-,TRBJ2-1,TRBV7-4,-,TGTGCCAGCAGCCCCATTGGGGGTCCCTACAATGAGCAGTTCTTC,CASSPIGGPYNEQFF
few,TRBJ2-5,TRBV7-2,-,TGTGCCAGCAGCCTCACTCCCGGGACCGGAGAGACCCAGTACTTC,CASSLTPGTGETQYF
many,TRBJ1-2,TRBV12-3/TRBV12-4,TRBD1,TGTGCCAGCCCTGGGGGGACAGGGGGTGGCTACACCTTC,CASPGGTGGGYTF
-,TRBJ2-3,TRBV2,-,TGTGCCAGCCCGAGGGGCATCACGACAGATACGCAGTATTTT,CASPRGITTDTQYF
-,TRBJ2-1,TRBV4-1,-,TGCGCCAGCAGCCAAGAGCATTTAGCTTTCAATGAGCAGTTCTTC,CASSQEHLAFNEQFF
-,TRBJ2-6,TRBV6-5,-,TGTGCCAGCAGCGGGGGTACAGGGGACGCTGGGGCCAACGTCCTGACTTTC,CASSGGTGDAGANVLTF
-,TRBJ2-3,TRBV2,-,TGTGCCAGCAGTGAATGGGATCGGGATACGCAGTATTTT,CASSEWDRDTQYF
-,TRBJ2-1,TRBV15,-,TGTGCCACCAAAGACCGTTGGGGGAATCTCAATGAGCAGTTCTTC,CATKDRWGNLNEQFF
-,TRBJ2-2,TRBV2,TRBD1,TGTGCCAGCAGGGCTGGACAGGGAATCACCGGGGAGCTGTTTTTT,CASRAGQGITGELFF